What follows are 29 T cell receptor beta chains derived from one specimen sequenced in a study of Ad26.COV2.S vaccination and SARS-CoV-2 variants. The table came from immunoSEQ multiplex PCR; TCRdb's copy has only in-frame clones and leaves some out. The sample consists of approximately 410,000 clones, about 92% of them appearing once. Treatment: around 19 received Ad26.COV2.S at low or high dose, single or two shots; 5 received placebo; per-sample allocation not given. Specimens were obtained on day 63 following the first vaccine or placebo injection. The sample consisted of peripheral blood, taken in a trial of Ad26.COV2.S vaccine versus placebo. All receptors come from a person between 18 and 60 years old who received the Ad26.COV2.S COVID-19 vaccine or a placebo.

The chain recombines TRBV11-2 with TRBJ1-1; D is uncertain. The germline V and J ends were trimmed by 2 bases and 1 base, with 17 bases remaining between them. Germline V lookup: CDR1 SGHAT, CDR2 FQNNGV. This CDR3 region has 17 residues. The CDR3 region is CASSLRAGGGPNTEAFF. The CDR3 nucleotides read TGTGCCAGCAGCTTACGAGCGGGAGGAGGGCCGAACACTGAAGCTTTCTTT.

CDR3 amino acids: CASSHRQGANYGYTF. CDR3 DNA sequence: TGTGCCAGCAGCCACCGACAGGGGGCAAACTATGGCTACACCTTC. This rearrangement joins TRBV3-1 (or the pseudogene TRBV3-2) to TRBJ1-2; 10 positions match TRBD1. The V segment lost 3 bases and the J segment 2 bases; nucleotides outside the gene matches: 3. Germline CDR1 and CDR2: LGHDT and YNNKEL (reference sequence). This CDR3 has 15 residues.

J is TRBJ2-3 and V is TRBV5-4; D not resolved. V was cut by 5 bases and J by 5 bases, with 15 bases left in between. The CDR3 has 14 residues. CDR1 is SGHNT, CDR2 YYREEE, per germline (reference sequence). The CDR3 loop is CASSPDALVDTQYF. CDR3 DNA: TGTGCCAGCAGTCCGGACGCCTTGGTAGATACGCAGTATTTT.

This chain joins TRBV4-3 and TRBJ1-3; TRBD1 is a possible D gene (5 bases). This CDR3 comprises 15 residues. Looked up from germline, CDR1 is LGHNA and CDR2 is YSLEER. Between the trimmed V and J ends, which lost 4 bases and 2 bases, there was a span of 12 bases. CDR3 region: CASSRRGEPGNTIYF. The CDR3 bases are TGCGCCAGCAGCCGCCGAGGGGAGCCTGGAAACACCATATATTTT.

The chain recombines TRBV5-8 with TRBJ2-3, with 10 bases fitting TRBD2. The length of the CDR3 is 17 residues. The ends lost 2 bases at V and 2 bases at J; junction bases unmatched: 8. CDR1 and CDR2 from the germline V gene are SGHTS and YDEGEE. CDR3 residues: CASSFRLAGDNTDTQYF. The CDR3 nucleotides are TGTGCCAGCAGCTTCCGGCTAGCGGGAGATAACACAGATACGCAGTATTTT. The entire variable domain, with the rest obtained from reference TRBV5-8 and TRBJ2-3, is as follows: EAGVTQSPTHLIKTRGQQATLRCSPISGHTSVYWYQQALGLGLQFLLWYDEGEERNRGNFPPRFSGRQFPNYSSELNVNALELEDSALYLCASSFRLAGDNTDTQYFGPGTRLTVL.

CDR3 sequence (DNA): TGTGCCAGCAGCCAGGGATTTACCTACGAGCAGTACTTC. This codes for CASSQGFTYEQYF. The rearrangement links TRBV5-5 to TRBJ2-7; TRBD1 might be the D (5 bases). Trimming left V 4 bases short and J 2 bases short, with 10 bases between. Germline loops: CDR1 SGHKS, CDR2 YYEKEE (reference sequence). This CDR3 is 13 amino acids long.

The CDR3 nucleotides are TGTGCCAGCAGTCGTCTAGAGGGGGTGGGAGGCTACACCTTC. Translation gives CASSRLEGVGGYTF. V usage is TRBV27 and J usage is TRBJ1-2, with a weak D call TRBD1 (6 bases). The V end was cut by 5 bases, the J end by 8 bases, with 18 bases between. The CDR3 is 14 amino acids. The V gene's germline CDR1 is MNHEY and CDR2 SMNVEV (reference sequence).

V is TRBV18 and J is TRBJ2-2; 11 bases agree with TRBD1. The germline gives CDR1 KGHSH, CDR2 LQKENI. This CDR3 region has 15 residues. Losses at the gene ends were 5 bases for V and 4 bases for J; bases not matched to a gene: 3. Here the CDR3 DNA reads TGTGCCAGCTCAAGGGACAGGGGGAGCACCGGGGAGCTGTTTTTT. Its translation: CASSRDRGSTGELFF.

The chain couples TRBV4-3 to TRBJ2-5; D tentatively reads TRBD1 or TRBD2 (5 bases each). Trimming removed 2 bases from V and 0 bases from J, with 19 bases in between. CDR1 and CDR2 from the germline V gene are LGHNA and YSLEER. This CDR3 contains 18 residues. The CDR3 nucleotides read TGCGCCAGCAGCCAAAGCCGGGGCCAGAAGTGGTACCAAGAGACCCAGTACTTC. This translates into CASSQSRGQKWYQETQYF.

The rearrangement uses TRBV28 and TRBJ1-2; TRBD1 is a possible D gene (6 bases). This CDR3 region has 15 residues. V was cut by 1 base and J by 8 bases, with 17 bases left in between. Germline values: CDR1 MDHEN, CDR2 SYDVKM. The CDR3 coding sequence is TGTGCCAGCAGTTTATTCGAAGACAGGTTGAAGGGCTACACCTTC. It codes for CASSLFEDRLKGYTF.

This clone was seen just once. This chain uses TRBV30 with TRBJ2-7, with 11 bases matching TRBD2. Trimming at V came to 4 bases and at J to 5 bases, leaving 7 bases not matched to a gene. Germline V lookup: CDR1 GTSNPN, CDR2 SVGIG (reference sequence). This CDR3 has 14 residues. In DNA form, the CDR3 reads TGTGCCTGGACTAGCGGGGGGCTGCCCCACGAGCAGTACTTC. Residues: CAWTSGGLPHEQYF.

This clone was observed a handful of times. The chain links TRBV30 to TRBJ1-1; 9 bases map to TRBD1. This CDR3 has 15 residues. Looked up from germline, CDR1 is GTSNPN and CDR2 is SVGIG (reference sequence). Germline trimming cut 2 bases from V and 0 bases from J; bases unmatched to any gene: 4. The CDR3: CAWSKGQGMNTEAFF. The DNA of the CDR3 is TGTGCCTGGAGTAAGGGACAGGGAATGAACACTGAAGCTTTCTTT.

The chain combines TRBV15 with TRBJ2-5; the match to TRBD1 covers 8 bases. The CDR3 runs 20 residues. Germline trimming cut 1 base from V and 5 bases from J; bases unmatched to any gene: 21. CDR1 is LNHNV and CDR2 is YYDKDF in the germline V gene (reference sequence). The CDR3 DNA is TGTGCCACCAGCAGAGCTATGGGGGACCCAGGGGGCGAGGGTTGGGAGACCCAGTACTTC. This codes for CATSRAMGDPGGEGWETQYF.

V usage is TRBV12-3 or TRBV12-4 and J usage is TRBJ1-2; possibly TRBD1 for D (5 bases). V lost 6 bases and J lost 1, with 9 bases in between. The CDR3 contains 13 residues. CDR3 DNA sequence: TGTGCCAGCAGCTCAGGGTTTAACTATGGCTACACCTTC. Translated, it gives CASSSGFNYGYTF.

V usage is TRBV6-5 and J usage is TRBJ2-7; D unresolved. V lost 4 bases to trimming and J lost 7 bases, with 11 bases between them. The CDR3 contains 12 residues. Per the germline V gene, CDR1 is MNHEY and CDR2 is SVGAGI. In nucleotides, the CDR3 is TGTGCCAGCAGTTTATCCGGTCGTGAGCAGTACTTC. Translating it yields CASSLSGREQYF.

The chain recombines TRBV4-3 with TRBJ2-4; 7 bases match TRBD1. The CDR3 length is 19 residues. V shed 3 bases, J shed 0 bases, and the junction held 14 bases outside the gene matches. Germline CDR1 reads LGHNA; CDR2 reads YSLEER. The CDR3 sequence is CASSHLIKQGKVAKNIQYF. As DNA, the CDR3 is TGCGCCAGCAGCCATCTCATAAAACAGGGGAAGGTAGCCAAAAACATTCAGTACTTC.

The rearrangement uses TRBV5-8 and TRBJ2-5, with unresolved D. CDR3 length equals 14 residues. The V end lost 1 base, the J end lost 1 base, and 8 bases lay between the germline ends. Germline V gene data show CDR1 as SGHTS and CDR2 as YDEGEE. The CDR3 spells CASSLKNAQETQYF. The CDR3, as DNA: TGTGCCAGCAGCTTGAAGAACGCCCAAGAGACCCAGTACTTC.

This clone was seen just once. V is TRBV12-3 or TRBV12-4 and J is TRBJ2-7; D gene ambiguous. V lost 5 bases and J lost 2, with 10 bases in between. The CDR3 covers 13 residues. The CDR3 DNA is TGTGCCAGCAGTCCAACATTCCCCTACGAGCAGTACTTC. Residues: CASSPTFPYEQYF.

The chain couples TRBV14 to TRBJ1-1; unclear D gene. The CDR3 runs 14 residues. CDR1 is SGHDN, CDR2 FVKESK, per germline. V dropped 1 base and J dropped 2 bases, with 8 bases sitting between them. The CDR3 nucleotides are TGTGCCAGCAGCCAAGGCTGGGGAAACACTGAAGCTTTCTTT. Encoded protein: CASSQGWGNTEAFF.

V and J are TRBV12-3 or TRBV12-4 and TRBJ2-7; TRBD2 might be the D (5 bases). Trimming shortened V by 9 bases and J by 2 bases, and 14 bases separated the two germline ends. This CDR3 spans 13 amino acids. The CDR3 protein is CASSGILTYEQYF. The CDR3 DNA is TGTGCCAGTTCGGGGATTCTTACCTACGAGCAGTACTTC.

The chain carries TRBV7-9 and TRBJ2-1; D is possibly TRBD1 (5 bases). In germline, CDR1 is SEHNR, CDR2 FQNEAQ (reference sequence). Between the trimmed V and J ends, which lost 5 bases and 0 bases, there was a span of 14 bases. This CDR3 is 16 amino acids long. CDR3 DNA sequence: TGTGCCAGCAGCCGACAGAGTTGGAGCTCCTACAATGAGCAGTTCTTC. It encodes CASSRQSWSSYNEQFF.

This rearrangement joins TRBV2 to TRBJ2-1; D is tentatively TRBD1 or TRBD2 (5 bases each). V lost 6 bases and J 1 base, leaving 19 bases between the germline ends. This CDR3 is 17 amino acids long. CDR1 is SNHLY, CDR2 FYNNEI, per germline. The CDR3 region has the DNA TGTGCCAGCAGGGTTAGGGGACCGGGAAGTTCCTACAATGAGCAGTTCTTC. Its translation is CASRVRGPGSSYNEQFF.

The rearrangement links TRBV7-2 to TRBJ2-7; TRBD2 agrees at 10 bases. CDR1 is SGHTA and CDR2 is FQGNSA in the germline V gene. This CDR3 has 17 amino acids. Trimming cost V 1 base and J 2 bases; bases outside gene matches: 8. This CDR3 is CASSLGRSSGGTYEQYF. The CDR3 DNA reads TGTGCCAGCAGCTTAGGCCGGAGTAGCGGGGGGACCTACGAGCAGTACTTC.

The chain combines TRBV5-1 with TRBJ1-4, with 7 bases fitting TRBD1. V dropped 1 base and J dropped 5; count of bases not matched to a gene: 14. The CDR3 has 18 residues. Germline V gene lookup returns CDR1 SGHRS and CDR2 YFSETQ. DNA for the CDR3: TGCGCCAGCAGCTTGAGACTTAGGGTTGGGACAGTCAATGAAAAACTGTTTTTT. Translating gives CASSLRLRVGTVNEKLFF.

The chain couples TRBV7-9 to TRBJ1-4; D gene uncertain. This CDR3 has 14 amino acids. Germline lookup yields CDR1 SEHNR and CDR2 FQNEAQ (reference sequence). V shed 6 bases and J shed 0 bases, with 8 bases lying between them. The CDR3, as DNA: TGTGCCAGCAGTCGTGCTGCAACTAATGAAAAACTGTTTTTT. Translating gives CASSRAATNEKLFF.

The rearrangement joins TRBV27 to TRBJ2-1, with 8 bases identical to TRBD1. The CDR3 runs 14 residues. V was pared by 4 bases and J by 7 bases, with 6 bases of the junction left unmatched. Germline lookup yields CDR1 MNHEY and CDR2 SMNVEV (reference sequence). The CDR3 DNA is TGTGCCAGCAGTTCCCGGACAGGGTCGAATGAGCAGTTCTTC. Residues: CASSSRTGSNEQFF.

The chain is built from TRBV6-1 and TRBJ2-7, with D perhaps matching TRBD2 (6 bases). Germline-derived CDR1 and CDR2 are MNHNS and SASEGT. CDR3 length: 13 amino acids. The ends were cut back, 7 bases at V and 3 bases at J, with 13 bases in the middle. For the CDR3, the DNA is TGTGCCAGCACGGTTTCGGGGGTCTACGAGCAGTACTTC. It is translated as CASTVSGVYEQYF.

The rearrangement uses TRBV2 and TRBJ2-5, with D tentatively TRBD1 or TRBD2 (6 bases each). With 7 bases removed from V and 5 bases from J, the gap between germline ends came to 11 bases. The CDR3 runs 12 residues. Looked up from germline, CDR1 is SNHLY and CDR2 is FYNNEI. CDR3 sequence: CASTRGPETQYF. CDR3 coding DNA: TGTGCCAGCACCCGGGGGCCGGAGACCCAGTACTTC.

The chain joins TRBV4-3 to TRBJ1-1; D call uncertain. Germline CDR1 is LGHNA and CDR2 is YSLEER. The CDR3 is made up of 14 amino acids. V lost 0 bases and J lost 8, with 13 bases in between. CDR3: CASSQDLGFGEAFF. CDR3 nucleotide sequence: TGCGCCAGCAGCCAAGATTTAGGATTTGGGGAAGCTTTCTTT.